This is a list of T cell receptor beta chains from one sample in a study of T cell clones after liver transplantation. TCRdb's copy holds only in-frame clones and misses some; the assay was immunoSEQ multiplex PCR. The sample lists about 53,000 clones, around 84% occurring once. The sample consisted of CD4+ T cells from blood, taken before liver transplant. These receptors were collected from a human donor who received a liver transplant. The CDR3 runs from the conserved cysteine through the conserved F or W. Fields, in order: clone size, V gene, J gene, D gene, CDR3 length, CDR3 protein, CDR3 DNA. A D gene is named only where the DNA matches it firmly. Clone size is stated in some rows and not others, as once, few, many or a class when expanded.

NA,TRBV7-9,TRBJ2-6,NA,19,CASSLGWWGRSSGANVLTF,TGTGCCAGCAGCTTAGGGTGGTGGGGACGGAGCTCTGGGGCCAACGTCCTGACTTTC
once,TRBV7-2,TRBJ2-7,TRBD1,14,CASSPTGGLYEQYF,TGTGCCAGCAGCCCGACAGGGGGTCTGTACGAGCAGTACTTC
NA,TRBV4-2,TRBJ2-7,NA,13,CASSQAQGYEQYF,TGTGCCAGCAGCCAAGCTCAGGGCTACGAGCAGTACTTC
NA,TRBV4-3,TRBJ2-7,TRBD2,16,CASSRSTSGASYEQYF,TGCGCCAGCAGCCGGTCTACTAGCGGGGCCTCCTACGAGCAGTACTTC
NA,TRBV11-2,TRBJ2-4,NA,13,CASSSFLGNIQYF,TGTGCCAGCAGCTCCTTTTTGGGAAACATTCAGTACTTC
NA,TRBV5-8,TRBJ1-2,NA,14,CASRTTGRNYGYTF,TGTGCCAGCAGAACTACAGGGCGCAACTATGGCTACACCTTC
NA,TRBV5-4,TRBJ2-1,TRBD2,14,CASSPRLAGNEQFF,TGTGCCAGCAGCCCACGACTAGCGGGAAATGAGCAGTTCTTC
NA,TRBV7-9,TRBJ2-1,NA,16,CASSSGVADSYNEQFF,TGTGCCAGCAGCTCCGGAGTGGCGGACTCCTACAATGAGCAGTTCTTC
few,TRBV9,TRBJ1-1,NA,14,CASSPRDRFWEAFF,TGTGCCAGCAGCCCACGGGACCGATTTTGGGAAGCTTTCTTT
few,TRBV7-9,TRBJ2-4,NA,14,CASSFQYGKNIQYF,TGTGCCAGCAGCTTCCAATATGGCAAAAACATTCAGTACTTC
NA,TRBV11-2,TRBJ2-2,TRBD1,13,CASSLPDRGQLFF,TGTGCCAGCAGCTTACCCGACAGGGGGCAGCTGTTTTTT
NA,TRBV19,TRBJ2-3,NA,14,CASLQRGGEDTQYF,TGTGCCAGCCTACAAAGGGGCGGGGAGGATACGCAGTATTTT
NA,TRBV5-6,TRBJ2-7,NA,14,CASSLGLLSYEQYF,TGTGCCAGCAGCTTGGGCCTTTTGAGCTACGAGCAGTACTTC
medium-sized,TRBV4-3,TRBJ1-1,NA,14,CASSQLTGDTEAFF,TGCGCCAGCAGCCAACTGACAGGAGACACTGAAGCTTTCTTT
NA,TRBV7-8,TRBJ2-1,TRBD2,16,CASSARTSGSFNEQFF,TGTGCCAGCAGCGCCAGAACTAGCGGGAGTTTTAATGAGCAGTTCTTC
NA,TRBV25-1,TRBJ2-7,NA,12,CASRGGAYEQYF,TGTGCCAGCAGGGGTGGGGCCTACGAGCAGTACTTC
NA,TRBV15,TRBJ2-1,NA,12,CATSSLDDEQFF,TGTGCCACCAGCAGCCTAGACGATGAGCAGTTCTTC
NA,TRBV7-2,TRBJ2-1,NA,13,CASSLTSYGEQFF,TGTGCCAGCAGCCTAACATCCTACGGTGAGCAGTTCTTC
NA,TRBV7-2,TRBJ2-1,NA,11,CASSLEGRKFF,TGTGCCAGCAGCTTAGAGGGAAGGAAGTTCTTC
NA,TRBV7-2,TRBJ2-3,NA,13,CASSSLFTDTQYF,TGTGCCAGCAGCTCCCTATTCACAGATACGCAGTATTTT
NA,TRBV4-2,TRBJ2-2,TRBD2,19,CASSQYRGPSGPNTGELFF,TGTGCCAGCAGCCAATACCGGGGGCCTAGCGGGCCAAACACCGGGGAGCTGTTTTTT
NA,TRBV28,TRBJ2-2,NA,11,CASSLAGELFF,TGTGCCAGCAGTTTAGCCGGGGAGCTGTTTTTT
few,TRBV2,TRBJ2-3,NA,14,CASSLPSGTDTQYF,TGTGCCAGCAGTCTCCCATCGGGGACAGATACGCAGTATTTT